Listed below are T cell receptor beta chains from one sample, sequenced in a study of blood T cell repertoires in COVID-19. Clones were sequenced by immunoSEQ multiplex PCR, and TCRdb holds only the in-frame ones, with some missing. The sample has some 30,000 clones, roughly 90% seen once. The sequenced sample consisted of peripheral blood. The origin of the receptors is a human donor in a cohort sampled during active COVID-19. Both conserved end residues are part of each CDR3. Clone sizes are given selectively: once, few, many, or a class where the clone is expanded.

CDR3 length | J gene | V gene | clone size | CDR3 protein
18 | TRBJ2-5 | TRBV5-4 | few | CASSLVSSRGTDQETQYF
16 | TRBJ2-5 | TRBV13 | . | CASSFWLLAGQETQYF
14 | TRBJ2-5 | TRBV11-3 | . | CASSLGDFQETQYF
15 | TRBJ2-1 | TRBV7-9 | . | CASSWGDRAYNEQFF
13 | TRBJ1-1 | TRBV3-1/TRBV3-2 | . | CASSRGEGAEAFF
12 | TRBJ2-5 | TRBV29-1 | . | CSGQGAQETQYF
15 | TRBJ1-4 | TRBV3-1/TRBV3-2 | . | CASSIGTGPSEKLFF
15 | TRBJ2-5 | TRBV4-2 | . | CASSQAPRGPETQYF
15 | TRBJ1-3 | TRBV9 | . | CASTLGVNSGNTIYF
19 | TRBJ2-6 | TRBV14 | . | CASSQRPGTGLSGANVLTF
13 | TRBJ1-6 | TRBV30 | once | CACTGTGRSPLHF
13 | TRBJ1-5 | TRBV6-5 | . | CASIEGVNQPQHF
13 | TRBJ2-1 | TRBV3-1/TRBV3-2 | . | CASSLLGYNEQFF
14 | TRBJ2-7 | TRBV2 | . | CASRGTSISYEQYF
13 | TRBJ1-2 | TRBV19 | . | CASGGQSDYGYTF
15 | TRBJ2-1 | TRBV19 | . | CASSRSRGGYNEQFF
15 | TRBJ1-2 | TRBV6-5 | few | CASSYSTGYHYGYTF
13 | TRBJ1-6 | TRBV7-6 | . | CASSSLYNSPLHF
14 | TRBJ1-4 | TRBV7-9 | . | CASSSTGGGEKLFF
14 | TRBJ1-2 | TRBV27 | . | CASSQGAINYGYTF
11 | TRBJ2-1 | TRBV6-5 | . | CASKSGNEQFF
16 | TRBJ1-3 | TRBV27 | . | CASSLTGGAVGNTIYF
14 | TRBJ2-3 | TRBV11-2 | few | CASSLGPNTDTQYF
14 | TRBJ1-3 | TRBV13 | . | CASSPRTGSNTIYF
14 | TRBJ1-5 | TRBV6-5 | medium-sized | CASSYSGGNQPQHF
15 | TRBJ1-4 | TRBV28 | . | CASSSNRVTNEKLFF
13 | TRBJ1-2 | TRBV3-1/TRBV3-2 | . | CASSLGGTSGYTF
16 | TRBJ2-1 | TRBV6-5 | . | CASSSLSGGNFNEQFF
14 | TRBJ2-7 | TRBV18 | once | CASSPGQPPYEQYF
14 | TRBJ2-3 | TRBV7-3 | . | CASREAGGTDTQYF
17 | TRBJ2-1 | TRBV3-1/TRBV3-2 | few | CASSQSGGGRAHNEQFF
14 | TRBJ2-7 | TRBV1 | . | CTSRPGTDYYEQYF
14 | TRBJ2-3 | TRBV5-4 | . | CASSFSGGTDTQYF
15 | TRBJ1-5 | TRBV19 | . | CASRWTGTSNQPQHF
12 | TRBJ2-1 | TRBV5-6 | . | CASSLGRGGQFF
17 | TRBJ2-4 | TRBV6-6 | once | CASSRTSGGGTKNIQYF